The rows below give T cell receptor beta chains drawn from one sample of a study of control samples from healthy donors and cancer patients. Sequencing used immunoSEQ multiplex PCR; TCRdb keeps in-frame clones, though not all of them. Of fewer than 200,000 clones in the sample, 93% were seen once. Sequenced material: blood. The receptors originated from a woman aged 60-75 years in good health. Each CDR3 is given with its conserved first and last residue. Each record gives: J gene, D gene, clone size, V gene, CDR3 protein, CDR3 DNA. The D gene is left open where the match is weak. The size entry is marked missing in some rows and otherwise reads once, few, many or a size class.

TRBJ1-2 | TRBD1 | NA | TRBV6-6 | CASSSGGQGRGYTF | TGTGCCAGCAGTTCCGGTGGACAGGGTCGAGGCTACACCTTC
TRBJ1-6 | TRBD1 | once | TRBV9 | CASSPSTSSGGSPLHF | TGTGCCAGCAGCCCATCGACGTCCTCAGGGGGATCACCCCTCCACTTT
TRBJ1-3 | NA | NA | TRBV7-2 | CASSEESGNTIYF | TGTGCCAGCAGCGAGGAGTCTGGAAACACCATATATTTT
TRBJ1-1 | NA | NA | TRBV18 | CASSPQEGVDTEAFF | TGTGCCAGCTCACCACAAGAGGGGGTCGACACTGAAGCTTTCTTT
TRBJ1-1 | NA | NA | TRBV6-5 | CASEVGGSNTEAFF | TGTGCCAGTGAGGTCGGGGGCTCGAACACTGAAGCTTTCTTT
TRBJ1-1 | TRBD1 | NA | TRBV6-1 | CASSDIVTGFSEAFF | TGTGCCAGCAGTGATATTGTGACAGGGTTTTCTGAAGCTTTCTTT
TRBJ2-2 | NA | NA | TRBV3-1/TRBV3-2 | CASSQAGELFF | TGTGCCAGCAGCCAAGCCGGGGAGCTGTTTTTT
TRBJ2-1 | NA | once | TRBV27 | CAVTGGVNEQFF | TGTGCCGTTACAGGGGGGGTCAATGAGCAGTTCTTC
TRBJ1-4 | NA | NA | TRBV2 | CARRVAGEKLFF | TGTGCTAGGAGAGTTGCTGGAGAAAAACTGTTTTTT
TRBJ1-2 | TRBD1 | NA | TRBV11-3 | CASSLVEGAGGYTF | TGTGCCAGCAGCTTAGTTGAGGGGGCGGGCGGCTACACCTTC
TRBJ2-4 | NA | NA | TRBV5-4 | CASSFSKVAKNIQYF | TGTGCCAGCAGCTTCTCTAAGGTAGCCAAAAACATTCAGTACTTC
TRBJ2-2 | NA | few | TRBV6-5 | CASSYLGAGELFF | TGTGCCAGCAGTTACCTGGGGGCGGGGGAGCTGTTTTTT
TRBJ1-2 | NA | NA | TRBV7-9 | CASSLPQRQTNYGYTF | TGTGCCAGCAGCTTACCCCAACGGCAGACTAACTATGGCTACACCTTC
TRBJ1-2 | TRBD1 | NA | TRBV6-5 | CASSYSGQGWGYTF | TGTGCCAGCAGTTACTCTGGACAGGGTTGGGGCTACACCTTC
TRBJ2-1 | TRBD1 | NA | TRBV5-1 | CASSEQTGEQFF | TGCGCCAGCAGCGAGCAGACAGGGGAGCAGTTCTTC
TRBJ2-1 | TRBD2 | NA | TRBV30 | CAWLGTSGGLGYNEQFF | TGTGCCTGGCTCGGGACTAGCGGGGGGTTGGGGTACAATGAGCAGTTCTTC
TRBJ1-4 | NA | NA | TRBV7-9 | CASSLAVGTGNEKLFF | TGTGCCAGCAGCTTAGCGGTAGGCACCGGGAATGAAAAACTGTTTTTT
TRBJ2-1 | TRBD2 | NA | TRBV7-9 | CASRGLAEYNEQFF | TGTGCCAGCAGGGGACTAGCGGAATACAATGAGCAGTTCTTC
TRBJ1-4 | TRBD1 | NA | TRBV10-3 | CAITKDRGGEKLFF | TGTGCCATCACTAAGGACAGGGGGGGCGAAAAACTGTTTTTT
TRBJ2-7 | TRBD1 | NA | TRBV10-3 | CAISTGGEQYF | TGTGCCATCAGCACAGGGGGCGAGCAGTACTTC
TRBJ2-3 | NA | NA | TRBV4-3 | CASSQGLSSTDTQYF | TGCGCCAGCAGCCAAGGACTCTCCTCCACAGATACGCAGTATTTT
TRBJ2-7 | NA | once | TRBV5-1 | CASSLNAGQSYEQYF | TGCGCCAGCAGCTTGAATGCGGGACAGTCCTACGAGCAGTACTTC
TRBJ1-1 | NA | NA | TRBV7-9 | CASSFTGFTEAFF | TGTGCCAGCAGCTTTACAGGGTTCACTGAAGCTTTCTTT
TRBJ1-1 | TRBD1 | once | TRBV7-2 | CASSERTGGITEAFF | TGTGCCAGCAGCGAAAGGACAGGGGGGATCACTGAAGCTTTCTTT
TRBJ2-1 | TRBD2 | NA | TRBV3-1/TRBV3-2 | CASSQDGTSGGAYNEQFF | TGTGCCAGCAGCCAAGATGGGACTAGCGGGGGGGCCTACAATGAGCAGTTCTTC
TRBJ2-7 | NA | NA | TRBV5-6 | CASSSTQGDEQYF | TGTGCCAGCAGCTCAACCCAGGGAGACGAGCAGTACTTC
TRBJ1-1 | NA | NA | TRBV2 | CASSSERRWRNTEAFF | TGTGCCAGCTCGAGCGAGAGACGTTGGCGGAACACTGAAGCTTTCTTT
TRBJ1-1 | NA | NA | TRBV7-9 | CASSSDTFHTEAFF | TGTGCCAGCAGCTCGGACACATTTCACACTGAAGCTTTCTTT
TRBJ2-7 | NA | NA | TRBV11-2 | CASSLGNLRVTGIPYEQYF | TGTGCCAGCAGCTTAGGAAATTTGCGGGTTACAGGGATCCCCTACGAGCAGTACTTC
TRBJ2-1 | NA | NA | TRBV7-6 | CASSTRLGENNEQFF | TGTGCCAGCAGCACCCGCTTGGGGGAAAACAATGAGCAGTTCTTC
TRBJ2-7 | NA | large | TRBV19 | CASSPRGEQFYEQYF | TGTGCCAGTAGTCCTCGCGGGGAACAATTTTACGAGCAGTACTTC
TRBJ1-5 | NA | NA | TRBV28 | CASSFQDRRYQPQHF | TGTGCCAGCAGTTTCCAGGATAGGAGATATCAGCCCCAGCATTTT
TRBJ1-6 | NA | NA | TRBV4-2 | CASSQGTGQYNSPLHF | TGTGCCAGCAGCCAAGGAACGGGCCAGTATAATTCACCCCTCCACTTT
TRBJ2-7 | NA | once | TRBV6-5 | CASTAEVSYEQYF | TGTGCCAGCACCGCGGAAGTCTCCTACGAGCAGTACTTC
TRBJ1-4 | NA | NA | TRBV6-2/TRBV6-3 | CASSPGGSNEKLFF | TGTGCCAGCAGTCCCGGGGGGAGTAATGAAAAACTGTTTTTT
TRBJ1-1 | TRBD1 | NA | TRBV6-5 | CASQDRSNTEAFF | TGTGCCAGTCAGGACAGGTCGAACACTGAAGCTTTCTTT
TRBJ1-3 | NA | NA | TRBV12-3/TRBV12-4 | CASSPAGNTIYF | TGTGCCAGCAGTCCCGCCGGAAACACCATATATTTT
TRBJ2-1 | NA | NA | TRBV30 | CAWSPRDRYSEQFF | TGTGCCTGGAGTCCCCGGGACCGGTACTCTGAGCAGTTCTTC
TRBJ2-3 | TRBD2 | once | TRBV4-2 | CASSITSGSTDTQYF | TGTGCCAGCAGCATAACTAGCGGAAGCACAGATACGCAGTATTTT
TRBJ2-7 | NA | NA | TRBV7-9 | CASSFRGADEQYF | TGTGCCAGCAGCTTTAGGGGGGCCGACGAGCAGTACTTC
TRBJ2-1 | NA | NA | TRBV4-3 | CASSQPIRGREVWYNEQFF | TGCGCCAGCAGCCAACCAATCCGGGGAAGGGAAGTATGGTACAATGAGCAGTTCTTC
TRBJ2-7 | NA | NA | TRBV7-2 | CASSLMGIFGEQYF | TGTGCCAGCAGTCTTATGGGGATTTTCGGGGAGCAGTACTTC
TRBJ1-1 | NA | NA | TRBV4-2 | CASSSQYTGTEAFF | TGTGCCAGCAGCTCACAATACACTGGCACTGAAGCTTTCTTT
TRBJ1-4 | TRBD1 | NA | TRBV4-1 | CASSQDGQGATNEKLFF | TGCGCCAGCAGCCAAGATGGGCAGGGGGCAACTAATGAAAAACTGTTTTTT
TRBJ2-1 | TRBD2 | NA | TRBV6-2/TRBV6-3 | CASSLSGYNEQFF | TGTGCCAGCAGTCTTAGCGGGTACAATGAGCAGTTCTTC
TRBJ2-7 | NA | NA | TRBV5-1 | CASSLYPPGDSAYEQYF | TGCGCCAGCAGCTTGTACCCCCCGGGGGATAGCGCCTACGAGCAGTACTTC
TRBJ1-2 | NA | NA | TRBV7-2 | CASSLDGDYGYTF | TGTGCCAGCAGCTTGGACGGGGACTATGGCTACACCTTC
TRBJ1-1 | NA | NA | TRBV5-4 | CASQGQHTEAFF | TGTGCCAGCCAGGGTCAGCACACTGAAGCTTTCTTT
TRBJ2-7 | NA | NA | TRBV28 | CASVALQFPYEQYF | TGTGCCAGCGTAGCGTTACAATTCCCTTACGAGCAGTACTTC
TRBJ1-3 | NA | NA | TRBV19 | CASSEQASSWNTIYF | TGTGCCAGTAGCGAACAGGCGTCCTCTTGGAACACCATATATTTT
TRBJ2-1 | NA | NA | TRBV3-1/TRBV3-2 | CASSQDFFGNQFF | TGTGCCAGCAGCCAAGATTTCTTTGGGAACCAGTTCTTC
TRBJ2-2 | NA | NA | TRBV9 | CASSVKGYTGSKLFF | TGTGCCAGCAGCGTAAAGGGCTACACCGGGTCGAAGCTGTTTTTT
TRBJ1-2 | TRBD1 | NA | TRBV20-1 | CSAARGLGYTF | TGCAGTGCTGCAAGGGGGCTCGGCTACACCTTC
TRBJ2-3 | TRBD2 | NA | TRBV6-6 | CASSYGGGGSRDTQYF | TGTGCCAGCAGTTACGGAGGCGGGGGATCTAGGGATACGCAGTATTTT
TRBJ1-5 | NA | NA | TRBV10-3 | CAISLTGNNQPQHF | TGTGCCATCAGTCTAACAGGAAACAATCAGCCCCAGCATTTT
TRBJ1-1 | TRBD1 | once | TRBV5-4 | CASSLGGESTEAFF | TGTGCCAGCAGCCTAGGGGGCGAGAGTACTGAAGCTTTCTTT
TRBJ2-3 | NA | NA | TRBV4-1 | CASSQNTGTYTDTQYF | TGCGCCAGCAGCCAAAACACCGGGACCTACACGGATACGCAGTATTTT
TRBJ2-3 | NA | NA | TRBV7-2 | CASSLKGDTQYF | TGTGCCAGCAGCTTAAAGGGCGATACGCAGTATTTT
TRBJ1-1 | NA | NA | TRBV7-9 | CASSRGDTEAFF | TGTGCCAGCAGCCGGGGTGACACTGAAGCTTTCTTT
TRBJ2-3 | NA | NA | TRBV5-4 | CASSVRRGVGTDTQYF | TGTGCCAGCAGCGTTCGGCGGGGCGTCGGCACAGATACGCAGTATTTT